The source of this TCR beta chain is a study of identical twins. The cDNA had a unique molecular identifier and a template-switch universal primer site. In TCRdb, the 5' RACE reads were re-called with MiXCR into one record per CDR3 protein. The sample carries a few hundred thousand distinct CDR3 sequences, roughly a quarter recorded once. In its sample, this clonotype was seen many times. What it recognizes is unknown. Study findings and constraints: Weaker excess twin sharing was seen among beta out-of-frame sequences.

The CDR3 totals 12 residues. Germline CDR1 and CDR2: SGHRS and YFSETQ. Trimming cost V 2 bases and J 6 bases; bases outside gene matches: 1. The sample also formed part of further work on T cells expressing NK-cell markers. This second study notes: All TCR beta repertoires analysed originated from sorted CD3+CD56+NKG2C+, CD3+CD56+NKG2C- and CD3+CD56-NKG2C+ T cells.

The chain links TRBV5-1 to TRBJ1-1; 7 bases align to TRBD1. Source material: CD4+ T cells sorted from blood. The receptor's source is a woman aged 18-30 years in good health. For the CDR3, the DNA is TGCGCCAGCAGCTTACAGGGGCCTGAAGCTTTCTTT. Protein: CASSLQGPEAFF.